One TCR beta chain is described in this entry. In the original analysis: Reference gene primer amplification gave estimated nucleated cell counts. Using immunoSEQ multiplex PCR, the repertoire was profiled, and TCRdb retains in-frame clones only, with some absent. V, J and clone size are those of that table, while D and trimming were read from the DNA. The sample holds around 400,000 clones, around 87% seen once. Seattle-derived patients entered the study during active infection and were followed longitudinally. The data stem from a study of blood T cell repertoires in COVID-19. About the research overall: Collection of acute and convalescent COVID-19 samples took place in the United States, Italy and Spain. The analysed material was cDNA or gDNA that came from T cells, B-cell-depleted T cells, or PBMCs.

Sequencing was performed on peripheral blood. The sequence came from a woman aged 55-75 years with COVID-19, enrolled during active disease.

This CDR3 is CASRDPQGRYEQYF. CDR3 DNA: TGTGCCAGCAGGGATCCTCAGGGGAGATACGAGCAGTACTTC. J is TRBJ2-7 and V is TRBV11-2, with D tentatively TRBD1 (6 bases). CDR1 and CDR2 (germline): SGHAT, FQNNGV. The CDR3 is 14 residues long. Deletions cut 6 bases from V and 4 bases from J, with 16 bases between.